This T cell receptor (beta chain) was captured by sequencing in a study of immune evolution from preneoplasia to lung adenocarcinoma. Study-wide results and caveats: Top clone frequencies peaked in normal lung, apparently declining through invasive adenocarcinoma.

Clones were sequenced by immunoSEQ multiplex PCR, and TCRdb holds only the in-frame ones, with some missing. The sample consists of roughly 4,200 clones, 79% of them appearing once. A note on this clone: Its antigen remains unidentified.

Germline V lookup: CDR1 SQVTM, CDR2 ANQGSEA. After removal of 5 bases from V and 4 bases from J, the junction contained 7 bases not matched to a gene. The CDR3 has 15 amino acids. This receptor was identified in a person between 35 and 59 years old with lung adenocarcinoma. Some clones in this sample may be carry-over from other donors' samples. The sample consisted of FFPE invasive lung adenocarcinoma tissue. The rearrangement joins TRBV29-1 to TRBJ2-1; 11 nucleotides line up with TRBD2. Here the CDR3 reads CSVPSTSGDYNEQFF. The CDR3 bases are TGCAGCGTTCCTTCGACTAGCGGGGATTACAATGAGCAGTTCTTC.